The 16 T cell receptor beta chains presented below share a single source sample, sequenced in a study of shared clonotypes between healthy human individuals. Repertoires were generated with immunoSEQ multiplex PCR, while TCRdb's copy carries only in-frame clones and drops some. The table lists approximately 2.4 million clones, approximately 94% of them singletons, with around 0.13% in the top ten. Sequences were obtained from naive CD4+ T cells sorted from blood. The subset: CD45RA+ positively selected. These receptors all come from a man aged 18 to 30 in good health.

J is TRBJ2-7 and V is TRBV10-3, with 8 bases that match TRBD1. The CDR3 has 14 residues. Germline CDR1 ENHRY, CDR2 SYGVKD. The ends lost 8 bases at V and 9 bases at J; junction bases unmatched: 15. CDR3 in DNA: TGTGCCATCTTTTCCGGACAGGGAAGATCGGTGCAGTACTTC. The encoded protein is CAIFSGQGRSVQYF.

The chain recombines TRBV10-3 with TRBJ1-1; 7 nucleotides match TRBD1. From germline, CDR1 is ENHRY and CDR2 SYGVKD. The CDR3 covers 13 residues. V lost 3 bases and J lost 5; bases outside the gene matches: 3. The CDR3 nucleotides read TGTGCCATCAGTGACCAACAGGGGACTGAAGCTTTCTTT. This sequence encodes CAISDQQGTEAFF.

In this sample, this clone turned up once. The CDR3 loop reads CASSLPGGIEQYF. The CDR3 DNA follows: TGCGCCAGCAGCTTACCGGGAGGGATCGAGCAGTACTTC. V gene TRBV5-1 combines with J gene TRBJ2-7; TRBD2 matches 8 bases. The germline gives CDR1 SGHRS, CDR2 YFSETQ. V trimming: 2 bases; J trimming: 6 bases; junction bases outside the gene matches: 4. The CDR3 has 13 amino acids. The full variable domain, completed using reference TRBV5-1 and TRBJ2-7, is KAGVTQTPRYLIKTRGQQVTLSCSPISGHRSVSWYQQTPGQGLQFLFEYFSETQRNKGNFPGRFSGRQFSNSRSEMNVSTLELGDSALYLCASSLPGGIEQYFGPGTRLTVT.

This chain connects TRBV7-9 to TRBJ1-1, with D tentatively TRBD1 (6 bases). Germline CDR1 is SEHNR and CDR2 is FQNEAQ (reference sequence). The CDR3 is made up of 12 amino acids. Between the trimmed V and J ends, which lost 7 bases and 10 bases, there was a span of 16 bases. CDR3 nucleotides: TGTGCCAGCACCCCGGGACAAGTCGGAGCTTTCTTT. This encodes CASTPGQVGAFF.

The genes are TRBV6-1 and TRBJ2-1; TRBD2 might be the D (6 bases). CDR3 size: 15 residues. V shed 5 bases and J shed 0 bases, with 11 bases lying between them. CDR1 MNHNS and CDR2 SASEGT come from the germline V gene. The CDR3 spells CASSSTSRSYNEQFF. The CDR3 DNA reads TGTGCCAGCAGTAGTACTAGCCGCTCCTACAATGAGCAGTTCTTC.

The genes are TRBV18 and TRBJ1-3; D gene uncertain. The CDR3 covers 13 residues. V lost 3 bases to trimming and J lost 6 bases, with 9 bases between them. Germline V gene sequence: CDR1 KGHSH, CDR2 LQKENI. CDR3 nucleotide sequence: TGTGCCAGCTCACCCGGACTACAAAACACCATATATTTT. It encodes CASSPGLQNTIYF.

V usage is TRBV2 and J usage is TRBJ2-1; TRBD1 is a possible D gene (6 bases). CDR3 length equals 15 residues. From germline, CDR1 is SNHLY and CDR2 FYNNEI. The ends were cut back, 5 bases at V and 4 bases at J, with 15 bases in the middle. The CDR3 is CASSPDRLIYNEQFF. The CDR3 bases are TGTGCCAGCAGTCCTGACAGGTTGATTTACAATGAGCAGTTCTTC.

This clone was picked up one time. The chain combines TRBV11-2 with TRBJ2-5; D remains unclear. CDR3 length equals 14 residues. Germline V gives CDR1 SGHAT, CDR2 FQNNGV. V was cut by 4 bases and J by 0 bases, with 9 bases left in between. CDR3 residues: CASSSWTDQETQYF. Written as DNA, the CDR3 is TGTGCCAGCAGCTCGTGGACGGACCAAGAGACCCAGTACTTC.

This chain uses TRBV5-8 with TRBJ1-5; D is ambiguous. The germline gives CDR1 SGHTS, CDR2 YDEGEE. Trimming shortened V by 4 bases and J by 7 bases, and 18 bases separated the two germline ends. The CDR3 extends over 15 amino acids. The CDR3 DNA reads TGTGCCAGCAGCACCCCTCTAGGGCCAGTCCAGCCCCAGCATTTT. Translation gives CASSTPLGPVQPQHF. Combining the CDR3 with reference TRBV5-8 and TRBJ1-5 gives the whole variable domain EAGVTQSPTHLIKTRGQQATLRCSPISGHTSVYWYQQALGLGLQFLLWYDEGEERNRGNFPPRFSGRQFPNYSSELNVNALELEDSALYLCASSTPLGPVQPQHFGDGTRLSIL.

CDR3 sequence reads: CASSDETSRWNTIYF. The CDR3 nucleotides are TGTGCCAGCAGTGATGAAACGTCTAGGTGGAACACCATATATTTT. The chain joins TRBV2 to TRBJ1-3, with D unclear. V was trimmed by 3 bases and J by 7 bases, leaving 16 bases between them. The germline gives CDR1 SNHLY, CDR2 FYNNEI. The CDR3 has 15 amino acids.

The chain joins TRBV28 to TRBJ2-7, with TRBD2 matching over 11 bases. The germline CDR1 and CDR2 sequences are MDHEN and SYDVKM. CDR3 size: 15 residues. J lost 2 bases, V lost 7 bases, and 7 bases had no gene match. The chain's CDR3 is CASTPTSGSPYEQYF. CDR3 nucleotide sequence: TGTGCCAGCACCCCTACTAGCGGGAGTCCCTACGAGCAGTACTTC.

DNA for the CDR3: TGTGCCAGGCCCGGGACGGGGAACACTGAAGCTTTCTTT. Residues: CARPGTGNTEAFF. This chain joins TRBV19 and TRBJ1-1, with a possible D match to TRBD1 (5 bases). Trimming cost V 9 bases and J 1 base, with 12 bases left between them. The CDR3 spans 13 residues. Germline CDR1 and CDR2: LNHDA and SQIVND (reference sequence).

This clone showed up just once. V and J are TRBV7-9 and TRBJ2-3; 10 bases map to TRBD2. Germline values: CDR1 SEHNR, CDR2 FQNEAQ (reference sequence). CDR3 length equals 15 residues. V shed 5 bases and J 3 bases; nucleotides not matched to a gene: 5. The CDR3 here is CASSAGLAVTDTQYF. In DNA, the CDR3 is TGTGCCAGCAGCGCCGGACTAGCGGTAACAGATACGCAGTATTTT.

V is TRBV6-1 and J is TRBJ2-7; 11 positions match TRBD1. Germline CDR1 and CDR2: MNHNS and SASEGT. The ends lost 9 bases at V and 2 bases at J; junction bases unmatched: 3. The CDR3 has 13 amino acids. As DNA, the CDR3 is TGTGCCAGTCCGGGACAGGGGGCCTACGAGCAGTACTTC. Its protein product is CASPGQGAYEQYF.

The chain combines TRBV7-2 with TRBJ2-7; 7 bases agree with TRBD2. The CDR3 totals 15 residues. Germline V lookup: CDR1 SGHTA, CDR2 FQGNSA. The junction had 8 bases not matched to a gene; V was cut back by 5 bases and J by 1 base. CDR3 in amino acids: CASSEGRGLSYEQYF. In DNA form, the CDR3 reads TGTGCCAGCAGCGAGGGGAGGGGCCTGTCCTACGAGCAGTACTTC.

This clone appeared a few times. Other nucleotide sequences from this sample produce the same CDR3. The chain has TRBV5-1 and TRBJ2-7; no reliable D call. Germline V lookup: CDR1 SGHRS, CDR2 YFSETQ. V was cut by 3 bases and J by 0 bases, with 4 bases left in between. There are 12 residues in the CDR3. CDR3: CASSSSSYEQYF. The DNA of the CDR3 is TGCGCCAGCAGCTCGAGCTCCTACGAGCAGTACTTC.